These 18 T cell receptor beta chains share one sample of origin, sequenced in a study of blood T cell repertoires in COVID-19. Assay used: immunoSEQ multiplex PCR; TCRdb lists only in-frame clones, some missing. The repertoire holds 390,000 or so clones, with around 91% as singletons. Sequencing was done on a sample of PBMCs or T cells enriched from blood (not recorded which). The receptors come from a man between 18 and 35 years old who had recovered from COVID-19.

The V gene is TRBV5-1, the J gene TRBJ2-5; TRBD2 matches 9 bases. The CDR3 covers 15 residues. CDR1 SGHRS and CDR2 YFSETQ come from the germline V gene. Germline trimming cut 0 bases from V and 1 base from J; bases unmatched to any gene: 1. CDR3 protein: CASSLGGRAQETQYF. The CDR3, as DNA: TGCGCCAGCAGCTTGGGCGGGAGGGCCCAAGAGACCCAGTACTTC.

V is TRBV12-5 and J is TRBJ1-4; the match to TRBD1 covers 10 bases. The CDR3 is 16 residues long. In germline, CDR1 is LGHNT, CDR2 FRNRAP. V lost 4 bases to trimming and J lost 5 bases; unmatched junction nucleotides: 7. DNA of the CDR3: TGTGCTAGTGGTTCCCAGACAGGGGGCGCGAATGAAAAACTGTTTTTT. Its translation: CASGSQTGGANEKLFF.

The chain is built from TRBV5-1 and TRBJ1-3; D perhaps matches TRBD1 (6 bases). There are 14 residues in the CDR3. CDR1 SGHRS and CDR2 YFSETQ come from the germline V gene. The V and J ends lost 4 bases and 3 bases respectively, with 11 bases between them. CDR3 sequence reads: CASSEGRGGNTIYF. CDR3 nucleotides: TGCGCCAGCAGCGAGGGCAGGGGTGGAAACACCATATATTTT.

The V call is TRBV4-1, the J call TRBJ1-4; a weak D match, TRBD1 (5 bases). From germline, CDR1 is MGHRA and CDR2 YSYEKL. This CDR3 spans 16 amino acids. V lost 1 base, J lost 7 bases, and 16 bases lay in between. This chain's CDR3 is CASSQGGGALLEKLFF. CDR3 nucleotide sequence: TGCGCCAGCAGCCAAGGAGGAGGGGCACTTCTTGAAAAACTGTTTTTT.

This rearrangement joins TRBV19 to TRBJ2-1; 10 nucleotides match TRBD2. Germline V gene lookup returns CDR1 LNHDA and CDR2 SQIVND (reference sequence). The CDR3 runs to 14 residues. Germline trimming cut 8 bases from V and 4 bases from J; bases unmatched to any gene: 5. The CDR3 here is CASLASGGYNEQFF. CDR3 coding DNA: TGTGCCAGTTTAGCTAGCGGGGGTTACAATGAGCAGTTCTTC.

This clone was counted a few times. V usage is TRBV25-1 and J usage is TRBJ2-1; tentatively, D is TRBD2 (6 bases). The V and J ends lost 7 bases and 9 bases respectively, with 25 bases between them. The CDR3 length is 16 residues. Germline loops: CDR1 MGHDK, CDR2 SYGVNS. CDR3 amino acids: CASTHLGDSFVGEQFF. CDR3 in DNA: TGTGCCAGCACCCATTTGGGGGACTCGTTTGTGGGTGAGCAGTTCTTC.

The chain is built from TRBV6-5 and TRBJ2-7, with 8 bases identical to TRBD1. Losses at the gene ends were 6 bases for V and 3 bases for J; bases not matched to a gene: 7. CDR1 is MNHEY, CDR2 SVGAGI, per germline. The CDR3 extends over 14 amino acids. This CDR3 is CASSQTGGFYEQYF. For the CDR3, the DNA is TGTGCCAGCAGCCAAACAGGGGGTTTCTACGAGCAGTACTTC.

The CDR3 DNA reads TGTGCCAGCAGTCCCCGACTAGCGGGAGGGATGAAAAACATTCAGTACTTC. This sequence encodes CASSPRLAGGMKNIQYF. This chain links TRBV27 with TRBJ2-4, with 14 bases identical to TRBD2. The CDR3 is made up of 17 amino acids. The V segment lost 5 bases and the J segment 4 bases; nucleotides outside the gene matches: 7. Germline CDR1 MNHEY, CDR2 SMNVEV (reference sequence).

This sequence joins TRBV6-1 and TRBJ2-2; no definite D call. The CDR3 sequence is 14 residues long. Germline loops: CDR1 MNHNS, CDR2 SASEGT. V was shortened by 1 base and J by 1 base, with 4 bases between the two germline ends. The DNA of the CDR3 is TGTGCCAGCAGTGAAGTTCGGAACACCGGGGAGCTGTTTTTT. Translating gives CASSEVRNTGELFF.

The V and J genes are TRBV10-2 and TRBJ1-6, with 7 bases identical to TRBD1. The ends lost 3 bases at V and 11 bases at J; junction bases unmatched: 4. CDR1 is WSHSY and CDR2 is SAAADI in the germline V gene. This CDR3 spans 13 amino acids. The CDR3 coding sequence is TGCGCCAGCAGTGAACAGGGGTCTCCACCCCTCCACTTT. Amino acid sequence: CASSEQGSPPLHF.

The CDR3 spells CASSFRGTNTEAFF. CDR3 nucleotides: TGTGCCAGCAGTTTTAGGGGAACCAACACTGAAGCTTTCTTT. The chain links TRBV28 to TRBJ1-1; tentative D call: TRBD1 (5 bases). Trimming removed 3 bases from V and 2 bases from J, with 10 bases in between. The CDR3 sequence is 14 residues long. The germline CDR1 and CDR2 sequences are MDHEN and SYDVKM. The whole variable domain, remainder taken from reference TRBV28 and TRBJ1-1, is DVKVTQSSRYLVKRTGEKVFLECVQDMDHENMFWYRQDPGLGLRLIYFSYDVKMKEKGDIPEGYSVSREKKERFSLILESASTNQTSMYLCASSFRGTNTEAFFGQGTRLTVV.

V gene TRBV30 combines with J gene TRBJ1-2; D gene ambiguous. CDR3 length: 12 amino acids. The ends were cut back, 3 bases at V and 4 bases at J, with 9 bases in the middle. The germline V gene has CDR1 GTSNPN and CDR2 SVGIG (reference sequence). For the CDR3, the DNA is TGTGCCTGGAGCCCCGGAGTCTATGGCTACACCTTC. This translates into CAWSPGVYGYTF.

The chain has TRBV7-8 and TRBJ1-1; the D gene is possibly TRBD1 (6 bases). CDR1 and CDR2 from the germline V gene are SGHVS and FQNEAQ. Deletions cut 1 base from V and 10 bases from J, with 16 bases between. The CDR3 has 14 residues. As DNA, the CDR3 is TGTGCCAGCAGCTTAGGAAACAGGGCCGCTGGAGCTTTCTTT. Translation: CASSLGNRAAGAFF.

V is TRBV28 and J is TRBJ1-1; tentative D call: TRBD1 (5 bases). Germline V gene sequence: CDR1 MDHEN, CDR2 SYDVKM. Trimming took off 9 bases at V and 5 bases at J, with 19 bases between the two ends. This CDR3 has 14 amino acids. CDR3 DNA sequence: TGTGCCAGTAGGTCCGGGGGTAAAAGGACTGAAGCTTTCTTT. Residues: CASRSGGKRTEAFF.

This clone was detected once. The rearrangement uses TRBV27 and TRBJ2-5, with a tentative D call TRBD2 (7 bases). Germline lookup yields CDR1 MNHEY and CDR2 SMNVEV (reference sequence). The V and J ends lost 4 bases and 5 bases respectively, with 14 bases between them. The CDR3 spans 14 residues. CDR3 region: CASSSSGGGETQYF. Written as DNA, the CDR3 is TGTGCCAGCAGTTCGTCGGGGGGCGGGGAGACCCAGTACTTC.

This clone was seen only once. The DNA for the CDR3 is TGTGCCAGCAGCGACCCGGACAGGGGGCGAACTAATGAAAAACTGTTTTTT. This encodes CASSDPDRGRTNEKLFF. The chain recombines TRBV7-9 with TRBJ1-4; 11 bases map to TRBD1. The CDR3 consists of 17 residues. The trim removed 5 bases at V and 1 base at J, leaving 6 bases unmatched. Germline values: CDR1 SEHNR, CDR2 FQNEAQ (reference sequence).

This rearrangement joins TRBV6-5 to TRBJ1-1; D perhaps matches TRBD1 (5 bases). The CDR3 contains 15 residues. The ends were cut back, 5 bases at V and 1 base at J, with 14 bases in the middle. CDR1 MNHEY and CDR2 SVGAGI come from the germline V gene. CDR3 nucleotide sequence: TGTGCCAGCAGTCCTCCCTCTACAGGGAACACTGAAGCTTTCTTT. Translating gives CASSPPSTGNTEAFF.

In DNA form, the CDR3 reads TGCGCCAGCAGCTTAGTCGCGACAGGGTGGCATTCACCCCTCCACTTT. Its protein is CASSLVATGWHSPLHF. V gene TRBV5-1 combines with J gene TRBJ1-6; 7 positions match TRBD1. Germline CDR1 reads SGHRS; CDR2 reads YFSETQ. V shed 2 bases, J shed 8 bases, and the junction held 10 bases outside the gene matches. This CDR3 spans 16 amino acids. Using reference TRBV5-1 and TRBJ1-6 for the parts outside the CDR3, the full variable domain is KAGVTQTPRYLIKTRGQQVTLSCSPISGHRSVSWYQQTPGQGLQFLFEYFSETQRNKGNFPGRFSGRQFSNSRSEMNVSTLELGDSALYLCASSLVATGWHSPLHFGNGTRLTVT.